Included here is one TCR beta chain sequence, with context. RNA totalling 0.5 to 1 ug underwent reverse transcription with random hexamers. TCRdb re-analysed the immunoSEQ multiplex PCR reads in MiXCR, keeping a single row per CDR3 protein. The sample yields approximately 57,000 distinct CDR3 sequences, about 95% seen once. These data are taken from a study of CD8 T cells in Susac syndrome. Study summary: At the time of blood draw, patients with Susac syndrome were therapy-naive, receiving corticosteroids, or receiving intravenous immunoglobulin alone.

The CDR3 loop spans 12 amino acids. The V gene lost 6 bases and the J gene lost 2 bases, with 8 bases spanning the gap. The chain combines TRBV12-3 or TRBV12-4 with TRBJ2-7; no clear D gene. The sequence derives from a human donor with Susac syndrome. The sample taken for sequencing was CD8+ T cells from PBMCs. Here the CDR3 reads CASSPSAYEQYF. Written as DNA, the CDR3 is TGTGCCAGCAGCCCATCGGCCTACGAGCAGTACTTC.